This TCR beta chain was recorded in a study of blood T cell repertoires in COVID-19. Study-wide context: Acute and convalescent COVID-19 samples came from the United States, Italy and Spain. Nucleic acid was either cDNA or gDNA, and it came from T cells, B-cell-depleted T cells, or PBMCs.

Trimming took off 2 bases at V and 6 bases at J, with 16 bases between the two ends. Germline values: CDR1 SGHTA, CDR2 FQGNSA. The CDR3 extends over 15 amino acids. In the authors' workflow: Amplifying reference gene primers gave estimates of nucleated cell counts. The table came from immunoSEQ multiplex PCR; TCRdb's copy has only in-frame clones and leaves some out. D and trimming come from the DNA, and the V and J calls and clone size come from that table. The sample shows over 140,000 clones, over 60% of them seen only once. Input material: peripheral blood. This sequence joins TRBV7-2 and TRBJ1-2; TRBD1 is a possible D gene (5 bases). This receptor was identified in a woman aged 45-59 years with active or convalescent COVID-19. In DNA, the CDR3 is TGTGCCAGCAGCTTAACGGGCAGGGATTGGGATGGCTACACCTTC. This gives the protein CASSLTGRDWDGYTF.